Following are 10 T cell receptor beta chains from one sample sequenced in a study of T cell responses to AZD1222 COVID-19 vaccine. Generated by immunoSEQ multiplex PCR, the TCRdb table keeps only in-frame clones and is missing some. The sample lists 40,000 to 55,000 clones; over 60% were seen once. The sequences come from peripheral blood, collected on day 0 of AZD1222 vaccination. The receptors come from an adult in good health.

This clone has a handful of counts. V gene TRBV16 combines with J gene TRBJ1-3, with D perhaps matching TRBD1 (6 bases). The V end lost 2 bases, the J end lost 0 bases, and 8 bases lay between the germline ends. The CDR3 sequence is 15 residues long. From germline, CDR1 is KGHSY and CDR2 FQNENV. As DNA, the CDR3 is TGTGCCAGCAGCCAAGGACAGAGCTCTGGAAACACCATATATTTT. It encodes CASSQGQSSGNTIYF.

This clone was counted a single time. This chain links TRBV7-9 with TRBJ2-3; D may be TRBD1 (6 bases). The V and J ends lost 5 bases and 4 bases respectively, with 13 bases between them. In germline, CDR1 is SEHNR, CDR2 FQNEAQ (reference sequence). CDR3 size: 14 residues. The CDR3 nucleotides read TGTGCCAGCAGCCGCTCCAGGGGATCAGATACGCAGTATTTT. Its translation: CASSRSRGSDTQYF.

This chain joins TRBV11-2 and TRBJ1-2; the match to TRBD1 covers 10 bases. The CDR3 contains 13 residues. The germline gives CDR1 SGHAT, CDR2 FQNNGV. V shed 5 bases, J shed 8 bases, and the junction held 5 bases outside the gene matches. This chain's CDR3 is CASSEDRGSGYTF. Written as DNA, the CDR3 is TGTGCCAGCAGCGAGGACAGGGGGTCGGGCTACACCTTC. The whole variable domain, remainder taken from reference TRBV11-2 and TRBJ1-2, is EAGVAQSPRYKIIEKRQSVAFWCNPISGHATLYWYQQILGQGPKLLIQFQNNGVVDDSQLPKDRFSAERLKGVDSTLKIQPAKLEDSAVYLCASSEDRGSGYTFGSGTRLTVV.

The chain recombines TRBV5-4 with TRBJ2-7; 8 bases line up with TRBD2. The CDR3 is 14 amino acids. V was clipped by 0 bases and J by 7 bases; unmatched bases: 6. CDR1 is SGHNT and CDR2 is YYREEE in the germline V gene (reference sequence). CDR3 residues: CASSLAGLAGEQYF. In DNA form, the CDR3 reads TGTGCCAGCAGCTTGGCTGGACTAGCAGGAGAGCAGTACTTC.

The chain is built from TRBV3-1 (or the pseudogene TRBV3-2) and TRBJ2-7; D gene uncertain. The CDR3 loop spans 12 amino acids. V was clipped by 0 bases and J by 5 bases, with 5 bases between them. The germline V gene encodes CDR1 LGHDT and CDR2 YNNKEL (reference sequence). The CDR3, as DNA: TGTGCCAGCAGCCAAGAGGCCCACGAGCAGTACTTC. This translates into CASSQEAHEQYF.

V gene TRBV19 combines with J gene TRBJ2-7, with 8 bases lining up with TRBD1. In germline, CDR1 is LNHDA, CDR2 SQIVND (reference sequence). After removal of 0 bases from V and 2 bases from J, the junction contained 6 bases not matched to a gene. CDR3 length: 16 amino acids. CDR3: CASSIDAATGAYEQYF. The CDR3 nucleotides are TGTGCCAGTAGTATAGATGCGGCGACAGGGGCCTACGAGCAGTACTTC.

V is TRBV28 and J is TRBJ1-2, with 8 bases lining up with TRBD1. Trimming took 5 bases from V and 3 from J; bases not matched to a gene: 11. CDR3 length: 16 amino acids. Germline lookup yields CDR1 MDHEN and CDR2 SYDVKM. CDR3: CASSTRYDRGDYGYTF. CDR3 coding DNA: TGTGCCAGCAGTACCCGGTACGACAGGGGCGACTATGGCTACACCTTC.

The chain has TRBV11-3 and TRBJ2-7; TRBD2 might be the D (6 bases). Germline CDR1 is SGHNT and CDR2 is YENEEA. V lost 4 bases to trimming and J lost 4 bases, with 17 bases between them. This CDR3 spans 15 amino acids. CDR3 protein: CASSSPAGLLYEQYF. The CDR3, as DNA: TGTGCCAGCAGCTCCCCGGCGGGGCTCCTATACGAGCAGTACTTC.

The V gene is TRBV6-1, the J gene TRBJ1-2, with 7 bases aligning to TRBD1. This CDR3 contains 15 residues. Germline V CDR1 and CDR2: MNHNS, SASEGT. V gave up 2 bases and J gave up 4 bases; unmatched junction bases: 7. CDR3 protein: CASSEREGGTYGYTF. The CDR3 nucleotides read TGTGCCAGCAGTGAAAGAGAAGGGGGCACCTATGGCTACACCTTC.

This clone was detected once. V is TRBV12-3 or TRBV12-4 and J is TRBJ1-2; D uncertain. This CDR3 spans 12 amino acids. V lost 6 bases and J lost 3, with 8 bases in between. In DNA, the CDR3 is TGTGCCAGCAGCCGAGGTGACTATGGCTACACCTTC. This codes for CASSRGDYGYTF.